This T cell receptor (beta chain) derives from a study of metastatic and nonmetastatic thyroid tumors (dated by TCRdb to 2020 to 2022). About the investigation overall: For patients with malignant and with benign thyroid disease, the researchers compared repertoires between peripheral blood samples and tumor or nodule tissue samples. Overall study outcomes, separate from this receptor: In both blood and tumor samples, TCR beta diversity was reported to be significantly higher in malignant tumors than in benign nodules.

Receptor amplification or capture employed PCR. The sequencer was an Illumina HiSeq 4000. High-throughput sequencing was used to profile the CDR3 region of the TCR beta-chain in every patient. Per the authors' processing: Drawing on CDR3 differences between clinicopathological groups, the researchers built a classifier meant to tell apart patients with distant-metastatic papillary thyroid cancer. Repertoire diversity was assessed with the Shannon index, and tumor-blood repertoire similarity with the Morisita-Horn index. The public reads were reprocessed in TCRdb via fastp at Q25 and MiXCR, keeping in-frame beta chains. None of the V and J calls come from the authors' own analysis; TCRdb made them. This sample holds about 7,000 clones; more than 15% were observed only once. The ten largest account for less than 25% of the sample. Before undergoing thyroid surgery, none of the patients had been given any kind of treatment. Using T-cell receptor beta sequencing, the study looked back at clinical samples from patients collected from about 2011 to 2018.

A word on this clone: No antigen is known for it. No clone much larger than this one lies a single base away; base qualities are absent.

CDR1 and CDR2 are read off the germline V gene as KGHDR and SFDVKD. The CDR3 holds 14 amino acids from the cysteine to the phenylalanine. Only the CDR3 DNA is retained, 42 bases long and in frame from the first base. V sheds 4 bases and J sheds 0 bases, leaving 7 bases between their ends. Source material: adjacent normal tissue. The chain employs TRBV24-1 and TRBJ2-3; the D segment cannot be called with confidence. This sequence originates from a male donor with papillary thyroid cancer or a benign thyroid nodule (not recorded which). Some clones in this sample may be carry-over from other donors' samples. The CDR3 region: CATSDPTSTDTQYF. The nucleotide sequence reads as follows: TGTGCCACCAGTGACCCAACAAGCACAGATACGCAGTATTTT.